These 5 T cell receptor beta chains were sequenced from one sample in a study of blood T cell repertoires in COVID-19. The protocol was immunoSEQ multiplex PCR, while the TCRdb copy is restricted to in-frame clones and leaves out a portion. The sample contains some 290,000 clones, roughly 86% of which appear only once. Material for sequencing was peripheral blood. These TCRs come from a young woman with COVID-19, enrolled during active disease.

The CDR3 nucleotides are TGTGCCAGCAGTGATCGACAGGTTAGCGACGAGCAGTACTTC. The encoded protein is CASSDRQVSDEQYF. The rearrangement joins TRBV25-1 to TRBJ2-7; a possible D gene is TRBD1 (6 bases). Germline values: CDR1 MGHDK, CDR2 SYGVNS. The CDR3 is 14 amino acids. V was cut by 3 bases and J by 5 bases, with 14 bases left in between.

This CDR3 is CASSPTSYSSYNEQFF. DNA for the CDR3: TGTGCCAGCAGCCCAACTAGTTACAGCTCCTACAATGAGCAGTTCTTC. V and J are TRBV9 and TRBJ2-1, with D possibly matching TRBD2 (5 bases). The CDR3 is 16 residues long. Between the trimmed V and J ends, which lost 4 bases and 0 bases, there was a span of 14 bases. Germline V gene lookup returns CDR1 SGDLS and CDR2 YYNGEE.

This rearrangement joins TRBV11-3 to TRBJ2-7; D remains unclear. V gave up 5 bases and J gave up 3 bases, with 11 bases separating them. Germline lookup yields CDR1 SGHNT and CDR2 YENEEA. The CDR3 consists of 13 residues. Here the CDR3 DNA reads TGTGCCAGCAGCCCTAGTGTCAACTACGAGCAGTACTTC. This codes for CASSPSVNYEQYF.

V and J are TRBV4-1 and TRBJ2-1; 11 bases align to TRBD2. Germline-derived CDR1 and CDR2 are MGHRA and YSYEKL. V shed 4 bases and J 3 bases; nucleotides not matched to a gene: 2. This CDR3 has 15 residues. The CDR3 coding sequence is TGCGCCAGCAGCCCGGGACTAGCGGTCTACAATGAGCAGTTCTTC. Translating gives CASSPGLAVYNEQFF.

V gene TRBV6-2 or TRBV6-3 combines with J gene TRBJ2-1; D unclear. V was shortened by 5 bases and J by 3 bases, with 14 bases between the two germline ends. This CDR3 spans 15 amino acids. The germline V gene encodes CDR1 MNHEY and CDR2 SVGEGT. The CDR3 DNA follows: TGTGCCAGCAGTGCCCGCATGGCCTTCTACAATGAGCAGTTCTTC. Amino acids: CASSARMAFYNEQFF.